This T cell receptor (beta chain) was recorded in a study of patients and donors after allogeneic stem cell transplantation. The germline gives CDR1 SGHDT, CDR2 YYEEEE. Trimming cost V 4 bases and J 2 bases; bases outside gene matches: 24. The CDR3 sequence is 22 residues long. One entry per CDR3 protein results from TCRdb running MiXCR on the RT-PCR reads. This table has 150,000 to 250,000 distinct CDR3 sequences, less than 45% appearing once. The sample taken for sequencing was blood, either unsorted or a sorted T cell fraction (not recorded which). The TCR was taken from a human donor who was either an allogeneic HSCT recipient or a stem cell or donor lymphocyte infusion donor (not recorded which). It is not recorded whose cells these are; they may come from a transplant donor. The chain recombines TRBV5-6 with TRBJ2-2, with 9 nucleotides matching TRBD2. CDR3 sequence: CASSPSTTWVSGLARNTGELFF. The CDR3 DNA follows: TGTGCCAGCAGCCCATCGACTACCTGGGTTTCCGGACTAGCGAGAAACACCGGGGAGCTGTTTTTT.